This T cell receptor (beta chain) stems from a study of CD8 T cells in cerebrospinal fluid in Alzheimer's disease. TCRdb reprocessed the 10x single-cell sequencing reads; each CDR3 protein has one entry and no DNA is given. Its table records 1,500 to 2,000 distinct CDR3 sequences. Judged by frequency, this clonotype is medium-sized. The CDR3 is 13 amino acids. CDR1 is MDHEN, CDR2 SYDVKM, per germline. The chain carries TRBV28 and TRBJ1-1. The sample taken for sequencing was cerebrospinal fluid. The receptor comes from a human donor with mild cognitive impairment. The CDR3 sequence is CASSLSRGTEAFF.